This T cell receptor (beta chain) originates from a study of blood T cell repertoires in COVID-19. Study in general: Spain, Italy and the United States supplied samples that represented acute and convalescent COVID-19. From T cells, B-cell-depleted T cells, or PBMCs came the material, which was cDNA or gDNA.

J lost 5 bases, V lost 4 bases, and 10 bases had no gene match. The CDR3 has 16 amino acids. CDR1 and CDR2 (germline): MDHEN, SYDVKM. Per the original data handling: Estimation of nucleated cell counts relied on the amplification of reference gene primers. Repertoires were generated with immunoSEQ multiplex PCR, while TCRdb's copy carries only in-frame clones and drops some. V and J calls and clone size are given by that table; D and trimming were obtained from the DNA. Of 100,000 to 150,000 clones in the sample, more than 75% were seen once. The V gene is TRBV28, the J gene TRBJ2-1; TRBD2 matches 8 bases. This TCR came from a human donor in a cohort sampled during active COVID-19. Sequences were obtained from peripheral blood. CDR3 residues: CASSSPSAGVNNEQFF. In DNA form, the CDR3 reads TGTGCCAGCAGTTCCCCCTCAGCGGGAGTCAACAATGAGCAGTTCTTC.